This T cell receptor beta chain came from a study of cytomegalovirus exposure and HLA in healthy donors. Study in general: Caucasian-associated ancestry cluster membership applied to approximately 84% of around 400 genotyped donors.

Study results and caveats: Listed as cytomegalovirus-associated were 164 TCR beta chains.

The CDR3 is made up of 14 amino acids. Germline V gene sequence: CDR1 MNHEY, CDR2 SMNVEV (reference sequence). V dropped 6 bases and J dropped 0; count of bases not matched to a gene: 3. Comments on this clone: What it binds is unknown.

The PCR employed 60 Vbeta primers together with 13 Jbeta primers. Using immunoSEQ multiplex PCR, the repertoire was profiled, and TCRdb retains in-frame clones only, with some absent. Of some 170,000 clones in the sample, about 69% were seen once. The TCR sequence derives from a human donor in good health. The sample comprised PBMCs. The V call is TRBV27, the J call TRBJ2-7, with TRBD1 matching over 9 bases. The chain's CDR3 is CASRRQGGSYEQYF. As DNA, the CDR3 is TGTGCCAGCAGGCGACAGGGGGGCTCCTACGAGCAGTACTTC.